Reported below is one T cell receptor (beta chain). As yet, its antigen is unknown. This sample is drawn from a study of OX40 agonist ivuxolimab in advanced cancers. Produced via immunoSEQ multiplex PCR; TCRdb's table is partial and in-frame only. Here the sample spans about 20,000 clones, 65% to 90% being singletons. The CDR3 totals 13 residues. Germline-derived CDR1 and CDR2 are KGHSH and LQKENI. V was pared by 2 bases and J by 7 bases, with 9 bases between. Findings and caveats of the study: Relative to CD4+, CD8+ T cells held more expanded clones on average.

The chain uses TRBV18 and TRBJ2-1; D perhaps matches TRBD2 (6 bases). The sequence was collected from an adult with an advanced solid tumor such as melanoma, head and neck, liver or kidney cancer. Sequenced here: CD4+ or CD8+ T cells sorted from blood, sampled in a trial of the OX40 agonist ivuxolimab. The CDR3 reads CASSPRAGNEQFF. The CDR3 nucleotides read TGTGCCAGCTCACCAAGGGCGGGGAATGAGCAGTTCTTC.